This T cell receptor beta chain was recovered during a study of Ad26.COV2.S vaccination and SARS-CoV-2 variants. Study observations and caveats: After vaccination, substantial breadth of spike-specific CD8+ and CD4+ responses was reported. Breadth measured for non-spike TCRs was similar across vaccine and placebo recipients.

Treatment described: roughly 18 received Ad26.COV2.S at low or high dose, single or two shots; 5 received placebo; per-sample allocation not given. Material that was analyzed had been drawn on day 63 after the first vaccine or placebo injection. Details on this clone: Its target is not known.

Method: immunoSEQ multiplex PCR; TCRdb's copy keeps in-frame clones and lacks some. Here the sample spans approximately 410,000 clones, roughly 90% being singletons. Germline CDR1 SGHAT, CDR2 FQNNGV. The V and J ends lost 7 bases and 6 bases respectively, with 19 bases between them. There are 15 residues in the CDR3. The J gene is TRBJ2-1, the V gene TRBV11-2; D might be TRBD1 (6 bases). The clonotype comes from a person between 18 and 65 years old who received the Ad26.COV2.S COVID-19 vaccine or a placebo. This specimen was peripheral blood, taken in a trial of Ad26.COV2.S vaccine versus placebo. In DNA, the CDR3 is TGTGCCAGCATGGGGGCTAGAAGGGAGATCAATGAGCAGTTCTTC. Its protein product is CASMGARREINEQFF.